The present entry profiles one T cell receptor beta chain with its context. This sample was included in a study of technical replicates of blood from several donors. The method was immunoSEQ multiplex PCR; TCRdb's version includes in-frame clones alone and lacks a portion of them. This repertoire shows 80,000 to 95,000 clones, approximately 94% found once; its top ten account for 0.2% to 0.25%. V was pared by 2 bases and J by 8 bases, with 14 bases between. CDR1 SGHRS and CDR2 YFSETQ come from the germline V gene. The CDR3 length is 15 residues. This TCR derives from a human donor in good health. The chain carries TRBV5-1 and TRBJ1-6, with D possibly matching TRBD1 (6 bases). What was sequenced was T cells isolated from PBMCs. CDR3 DNA: TGCGCCAGCAGCTTATCAGGGGATGAGTATTCACCCCTCCACTTT. Translation gives CASSLSGDEYSPLHF.